This T cell receptor beta chain comes out of a study of human T cells and chemical hapten exposure. Study results and limitations: There were significantly more large CDR3 similarity clusters among expanded TCRs than among controls.

Regarding time point: patch test 3, about 24 weeks after DPC sensitization. The treatment is: therapeutic diphenylcyclopropenone sensitization with weekly scalp DPC. This clonotype was counted only a few times. What it recognizes is unknown. TCRdb ran MiXCR on the RACE reads and lists one entry per CDR3 protein. The profile covers approximately 90,000 distinct CDR3 sequences, with around a quarter appearing a single time and about 9.3% taken by the ten largest. Per the germline V gene, CDR1 is DFQATT and CDR2 is SNEGSKA (reference sequence). V dropped 4 bases and J dropped 4; count of bases not matched to a gene: 14. CDR3 size: 16 residues.

V gene TRBV20-1 combines with J gene TRBJ2-7; 9 bases fit TRBD2. The source is a man aged 40-50 years with alopecia areata. Some clones in this sample may be carry-over from other donors' samples. The material was whole blood, obtained in connection with sensitization to the hapten diphenylcyclopropenone (DPC). CDR3 residues: CSAIPPLTSGAYEQYF. In nucleotides, the CDR3 is TGCAGTGCTATCCCTCCCCTGACTAGCGGAGCATACGAGCAGTACTTC.